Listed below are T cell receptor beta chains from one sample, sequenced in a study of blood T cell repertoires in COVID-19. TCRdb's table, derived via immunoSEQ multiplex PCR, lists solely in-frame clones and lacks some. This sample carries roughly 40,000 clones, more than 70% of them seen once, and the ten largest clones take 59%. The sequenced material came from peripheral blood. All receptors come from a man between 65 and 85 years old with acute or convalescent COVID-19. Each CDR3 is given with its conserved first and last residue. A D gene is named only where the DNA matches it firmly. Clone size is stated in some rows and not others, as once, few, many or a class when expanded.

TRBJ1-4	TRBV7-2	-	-	TGTGCCAGCAGCTTAGCATGGCAGGATGAAAAACTGTTTTTT	CASSLAWQDEKLFF
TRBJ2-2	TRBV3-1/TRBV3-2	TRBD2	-	TGTGCCAGCAGCCCCCGGGGAGGGCGACCCGGGGAGCTGTTTTTT	CASSPRGGRPGELFF
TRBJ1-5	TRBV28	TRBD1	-	TGTGCCAGCAGTTTACGGAGGGGACAGGGGAATCAGCCCCAGCATTTT	CASSLRRGQGNQPQHF
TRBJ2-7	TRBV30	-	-	TGTGCCTGGATGCGGAACTCCGAGCAGTACTTC	CAWMRNSEQYF
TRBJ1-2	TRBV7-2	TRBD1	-	TGTGCCAGCAGTCGGGACAGGGCGCCTCATGGCTACACCTTC	CASSRDRAPHGYTF
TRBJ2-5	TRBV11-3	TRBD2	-	TGTGCCAGCAGCTTAGGCCTAGCGGGAGACGGAACAGAGACCCAGTACTTC	CASSLGLAGDGTETQYF
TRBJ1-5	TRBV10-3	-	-	TGTGCCATCAGTGAGTCGAGGACAGATCAGCCCCAGCATTTT	CAISESRTDQPQHF
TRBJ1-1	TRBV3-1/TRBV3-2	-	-	TGTGCCAGCAGCCTAGCCCCAGGGGCCACTGAAGCTTTCTTT	CASSLAPGATEAFF
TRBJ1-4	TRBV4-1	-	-	TGCGCCAGCAGCCAAGAGAGGGCAGACCCGCACGAGTTTTTT	CASSQERADPHEFF
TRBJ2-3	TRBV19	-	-	TGTGCCAGTAGCGGGAAAAGGATTCGGGATTCTAGCACAGATACGCAGTATTTT	CASSGKRIRDSSTDTQYF
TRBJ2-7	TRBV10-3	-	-	TGTGCCATCGGACTACGCAGCCGCGACGAGCAGTACTTC	CAIGLRSRDEQYF
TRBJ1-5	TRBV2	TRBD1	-	TGTGCCAGCAATATGGACAGGGGTAATCAGCCCCAGCATTTT	CASNMDRGNQPQHF
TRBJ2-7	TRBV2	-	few	TGTGCCAGCAGTGAAGCGCCTGCGGGCTACGAGCAGTACTTC	CASSEAPAGYEQYF
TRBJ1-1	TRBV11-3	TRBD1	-	TGTGCCAGCAGCCCCTCGACAGGGGGTACTGAAGCTTTCTTT	CASSPSTGGTEAFF
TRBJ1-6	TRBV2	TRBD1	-	TGTGCCAGCAGTGAACAGGGGGCAATTAATTCACCCCTCCACTTT	CASSEQGAINSPLHF
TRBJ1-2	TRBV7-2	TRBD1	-	TGTGCCAGCAGCCGCATATTTGGACAGGAGAATAACTATGGCTACACCTTC	CASSRIFGQENNYGYTF
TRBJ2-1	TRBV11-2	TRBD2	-	TGTGCCAGCAGCTTAGATCGGCGGACTAGCGGGGGTAATGAGCAGTTCTTC	CASSLDRRTSGGNEQFF
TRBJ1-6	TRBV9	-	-	TGTGCCAGCAGCGAGCTCTCCTATAATTCACCCCTCCACTTT	CASSELSYNSPLHF
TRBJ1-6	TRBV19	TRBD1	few	TGTGCCAGTAGTTCGTCGACAGGGGGCCAAAATTCACCCCTCCACTTT	CASSSSTGGQNSPLHF
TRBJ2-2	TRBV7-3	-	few	TGTGCCAGCGGAGACAGGAACACCGGGGAGCTGTTTTTT	CASGDRNTGELFF
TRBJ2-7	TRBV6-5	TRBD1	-	TGTGCCAGCAGGGGCCTAGGACAGGGGGTAAACGAGCAGTACTTC	CASRGLGQGVNEQYF
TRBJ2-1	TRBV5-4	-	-	TGTGCCAGCAGCTTAGAGTTGATGGATGAGCAGTTCTTC	CASSLELMDEQFF
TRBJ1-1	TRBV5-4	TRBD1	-	TGTGCCATAGGCCCAGGGGGGAACACTGAAGCTTTCTTT	CAIGPGGNTEAFF
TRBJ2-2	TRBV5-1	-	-	TGCGCCAGCAGCACGGACAGCCCGAACACCGGGGAGCTGTTTTTT	CASSTDSPNTGELFF
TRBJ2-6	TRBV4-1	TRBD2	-	TGCGCCAGCAGCCGCGGACTAGCGGGTACCTCTGGGGCCAACGTCCTGACTTTC	CASSRGLAGTSGANVLTF
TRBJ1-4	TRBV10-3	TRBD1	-	TGTGCCATCAGTGATACAGGGGGCTTAGATGAAAAACTGTTTTTT	CAISDTGGLDEKLFF
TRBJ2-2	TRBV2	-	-	TGTGCCAGCAGGGGACAAGCGACCGGGGAGCTGTTTTTT	CASRGQATGELFF
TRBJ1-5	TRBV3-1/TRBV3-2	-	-	TGTGCCAGCAGCCAAGCAAATGGGAGGCAGCCCCAGCATTTT	CASSQANGRQPQHF
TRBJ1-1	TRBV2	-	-	TGTGCCAGCAGGACAGAGTTGAACACTGAAGCTTTCTTT	CASRTELNTEAFF
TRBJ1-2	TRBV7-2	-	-	TGTGCCAGCAGCTTCGATATACAGAACTATGGCTACACCTTC	CASSFDIQNYGYTF
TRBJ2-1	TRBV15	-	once	TGTGCCACCAGCAGCGATTCAAGCGGGTCGTATTACAATGAGCAGTTCTTC	CATSSDSSGSYYNEQFF
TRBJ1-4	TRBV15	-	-	TGTGCCACCAGCCCGGACAAAAATGAAAAACTGTTTTTT	CATSPDKNEKLFF
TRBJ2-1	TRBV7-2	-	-	TGTGCCAGCAGCTTAGTATCCGGGACACGGCCCAATGAGCAGTTCTTC	CASSLVSGTRPNEQFF
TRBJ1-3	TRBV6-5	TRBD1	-	TGTGCCAGCAGTTGGGACAGTGGAAACACCATATATTTT	CASSWDSGNTIYF
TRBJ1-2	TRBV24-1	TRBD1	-	TGTGCCACCGTTAAACAGGGGCCCCTTAAAGACACCTTC	CATVKQGPLKDTF
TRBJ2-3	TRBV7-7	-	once	TGTGCCAGCAGCGCTGTGGGCAATACGCAGTATTTT	CASSAVGNTQYF
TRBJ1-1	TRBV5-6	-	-	TGTGCCAGCAGCTTGTTACTAGGGTTCGCTGAAGCTTTCTTT	CASSLLLGFAEAFF
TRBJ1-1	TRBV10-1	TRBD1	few	TGCGCCAGCAGCGATGCCCCCGGGACAGGGACGAGGGGGCCGAACACTGAAGCTTTCTTT	CASSDAPGTGTRGPNTEAFF
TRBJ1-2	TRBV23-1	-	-	TGCGCCGCCAGGTCGCACTATGGCTACACCTTC	CAARSHYGYTF
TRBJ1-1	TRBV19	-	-	TGTGCCAGTAGTATGAAGGGGGCTGAAGCTTTCTTT	CASSMKGAEAFF
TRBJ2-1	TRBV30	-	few	TGTGCCTGGTCTAGTGACAATGAGCAGTTCTTC	CAWSSDNEQFF
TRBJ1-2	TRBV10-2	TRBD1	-	TGCGCCAGCAGTTTGACAGGGTCAGATGGCTACACCTTC	CASSLTGSDGYTF
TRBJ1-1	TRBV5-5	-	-	TGTGCCAGCAGCTTGTCCATGAACACTGAAGCTTTCTTT	CASSLSMNTEAFF
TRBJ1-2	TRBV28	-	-	TGTGCCAGCAGCCCTTCTTTTGGCTACACCTTC	CASSPSFGYTF
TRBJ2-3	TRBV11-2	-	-	TGTGCCAGCAGCTTAGACGGGTCCAGCACAGATACGCAGTATTTT	CASSLDGSSTDTQYF
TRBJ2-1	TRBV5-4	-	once	TGTGCCAGCAGCTTGTATATCTACAATGAGCAGTTCTTC	CASSLYIYNEQFF
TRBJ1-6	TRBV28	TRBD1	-	TGTGCCAGCAGCACCCCGGGACAGGGTTATTCACCCCTCCACTTT	CASSTPGQGYSPLHF
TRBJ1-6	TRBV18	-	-	TGTGCCAGCTCACGGGACAAGGCACGTTCACCCCTCCACTTT	CASSRDKARSPLHF
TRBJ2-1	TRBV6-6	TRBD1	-	TGTGCCAGCACCGCTCGCGGAGACAGGGACAATGAGCAGTTCTTC	CASTARGDRDNEQFF
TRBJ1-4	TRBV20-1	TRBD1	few	TGCAGTGCAGGGGACAGGGTGGGACTGTTTTTT	CSAGDRVGLFF
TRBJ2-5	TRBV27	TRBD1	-	TGTGCCAGCAGTGCGACAGGGGCACCGGGGACCCAGTACTTC	CASSATGAPGTQYF
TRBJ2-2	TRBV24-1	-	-	TGTGCCACCAGTGATTTGCCGGGACGCGAGGAGGGGAACACCGGGGAGCTGTTTTTT	CATSDLPGREEGNTGELFF
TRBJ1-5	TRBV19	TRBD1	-	TGTGCCAGTAGTATCGGACAGGGTTTCAATCAGCCCCAGCATTTT	CASSIGQGFNQPQHF
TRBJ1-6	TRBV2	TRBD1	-	TGTGCCAGCAGTCTCACAGGGGGGAATTCACCCCTCCACTTT	CASSLTGGNSPLHF
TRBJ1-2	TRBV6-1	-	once	TGTGCCAGCAGTGACGGTTTCATCCGCTACACCTTC	CASSDGFIRYTF
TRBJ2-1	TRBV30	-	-	TGTGCCTGGAGTCCGGGAAGAAACTACAATGAGCAGTTCTTC	CAWSPGRNYNEQFF
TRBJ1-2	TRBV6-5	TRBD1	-	TGTGCCAGCAGACCCCTGGACAGGGCTGGCTACACCTTC	CASRPLDRAGYTF
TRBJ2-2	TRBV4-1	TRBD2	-	TGCGCCAGCAGCCAAGATAACGAGGGAGGGGTCCCCGGGGAGCTGTTTTTT	CASSQDNEGGVPGELFF